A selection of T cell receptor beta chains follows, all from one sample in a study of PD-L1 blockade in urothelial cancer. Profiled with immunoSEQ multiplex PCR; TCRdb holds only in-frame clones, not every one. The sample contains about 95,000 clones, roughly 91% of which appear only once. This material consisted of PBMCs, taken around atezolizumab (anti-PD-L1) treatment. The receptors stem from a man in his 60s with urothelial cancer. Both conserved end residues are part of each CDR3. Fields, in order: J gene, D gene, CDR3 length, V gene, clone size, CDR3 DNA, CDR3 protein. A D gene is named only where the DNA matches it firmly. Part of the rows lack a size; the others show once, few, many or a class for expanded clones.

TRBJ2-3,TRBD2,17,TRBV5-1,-,TGCGCCAGCAGCAAAACCACCGGGACTAGCGGGGGAGATACGCAGTATTTT,CASSKTTGTSGGDTQYF
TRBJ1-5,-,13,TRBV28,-,TGTGCCAGCAGGCAGAATAGCAATCAGCCCCAGCATTTT,CASRQNSNQPQHF
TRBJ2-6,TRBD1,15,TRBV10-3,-,TGTGCCGGGGGGACAGGGACCTCTGGGGCCAACGTCCTGACTTTC,CAGGTGTSGANVLTF
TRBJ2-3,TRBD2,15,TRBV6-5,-,TGTGCCAGCAGTCTCTTAGCGGGGACCACAGATACGCAGTATTTT,CASSLLAGTTDTQYF
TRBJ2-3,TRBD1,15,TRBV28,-,TGTGCCAGCAGGCCAGGACAGGGGGCGTTAGATACGCAGTATTTT,CASRPGQGALDTQYF
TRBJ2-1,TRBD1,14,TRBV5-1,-,TGCGCCAGCAGCTGGGGGACAGGACTCAATGAGCAGTTCTTC,CASSWGTGLNEQFF
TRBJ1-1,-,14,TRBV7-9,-,TGTGCCAGCAGCTTGGGGGGGCAGGACACTGAAGCTTTCTTT,CASSLGGQDTEAFF
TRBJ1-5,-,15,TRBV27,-,TGTGCCAGCAGTTTATCGTTGGCGGGCAATCAGCCCCAGCATTTT,CASSLSLAGNQPQHF
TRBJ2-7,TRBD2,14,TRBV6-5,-,TGTGCCAGCAGTTGGACTAGCGGGAGCTACGAGCAGTACTTC,CASSWTSGSYEQYF
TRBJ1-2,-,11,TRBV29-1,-,TGCAGCGGGGGGGGAGGCTATGGCTACACCTTC,CSGGGGYGYTF
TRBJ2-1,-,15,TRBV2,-,TGTGCCAGCAGGGATGGACAGAGCTCCTACAATGAGCAGTTCTTC,CASRDGQSSYNEQFF
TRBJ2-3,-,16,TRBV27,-,TGTGCCAGCAGCCCGCGGCGAACTCCTAGCACAGATACGCAGTATTTT,CASSPRRTPSTDTQYF
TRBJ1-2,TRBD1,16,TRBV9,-,TGTGCCAGCAGCGTATCACAGGGGGCGACGAGGTATGGCTACACCTTC,CASSVSQGATRYGYTF
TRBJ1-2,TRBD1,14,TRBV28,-,TGTGCCAGCAGTTCCGGGACAGGGGCCAATGGCTACACCTTC,CASSSGTGANGYTF
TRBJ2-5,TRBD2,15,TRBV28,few,TGTGCCAGCAGCCCGGGACTAGCGGGGCAAGAGACCCAGTACTTC,CASSPGLAGQETQYF
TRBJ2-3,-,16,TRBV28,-,TGTGCCAGCAGTCCATGGCCCGTTTTGAGCACAGATACGCAGTATTTT,CASSPWPVLSTDTQYF
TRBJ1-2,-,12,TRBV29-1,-,TGCAGCGCGGGGGAGAATAACTATGGCTACACCTTC,CSAGENNYGYTF
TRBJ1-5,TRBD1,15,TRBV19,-,TGTGCCAGTACCGTGGACAGGGGAGGCAATCAGCCCCAGCATTTT,CASTVDRGGNQPQHF
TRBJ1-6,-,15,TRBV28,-,TGTGCCAGCAGCCCACAGGGACCCTATAATTCACCCCTCCACTTT,CASSPQGPYNSPLHF
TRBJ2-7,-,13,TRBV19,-,TGTGCCAGTAGTATCCCGCAGTCTTACGAGCAGTACTTC,CASSIPQSYEQYF
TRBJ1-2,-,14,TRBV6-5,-,TGTGCCAGCAGCGACCTAGAGACAGGATACGGCTACACCTTC,CASSDLETGYGYTF
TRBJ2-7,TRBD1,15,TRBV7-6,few,TGTGCCAGCAGCCCAATTCAGACAGGGTACGCCGAGCAGTACTTC,CASSPIQTGYAEQYF
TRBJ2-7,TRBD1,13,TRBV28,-,TGTGCCAGCAGAGGGACAGGGGCCTACGAGCAGTACTTC,CASRGTGAYEQYF
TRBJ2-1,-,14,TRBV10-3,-,TGTGCCATCAGTGACGTGGTTGGAGGGGATGAGCAGTTCTTC,CAISDVVGGDEQFF
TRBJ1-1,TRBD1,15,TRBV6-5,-,TGTGCCAGCAGTTTAAGGACAGGGATGAACACTGAAGCTTTCTTT,CASSLRTGMNTEAFF
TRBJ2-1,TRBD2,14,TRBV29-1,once,TGCAGCGTGGGGGGGAGGGCCCAATACAATGAGCAGTTCTTC,CSVGGRAQYNEQFF
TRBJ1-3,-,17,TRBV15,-,TGTGCCACCAGCAGAGATAATGGCTTCAGCTCTGGAAACACCATATATTTT,CATSRDNGFSSGNTIYF
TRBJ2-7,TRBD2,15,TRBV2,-,TGTGCCAGCAGTTTGGAGGGCGGGAGGGCCTGGGAGCAGTACTTC,CASSLEGGRAWEQYF
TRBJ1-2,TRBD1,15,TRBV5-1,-,TGCGCCAGCAGCTTACAGACAGGGGAGATATATGGCTACACCTTC,CASSLQTGEIYGYTF
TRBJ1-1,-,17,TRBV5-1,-,TGCGCCAGCAGCCGCCGGGGGGGGTCCGATGTGGCGTCTGAAGCTTTCTTT,CASSRRGGSDVASEAFF
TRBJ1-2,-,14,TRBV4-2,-,TGTGCCAGCAGCCAAGCCGGGGGGCTAGACGGCTACACCTTC,CASSQAGGLDGYTF
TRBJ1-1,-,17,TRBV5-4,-,TGTGCCAGCAGCGTGACCCATTGGGGGGGGCCGAACACTGAAGCTTTCTTT,CASSVTHWGGPNTEAFF
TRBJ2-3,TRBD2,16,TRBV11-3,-,TGTGCCAGCAGCTTTTCGGGCGGGAGGACCACAGATACGCAGTATTTT,CASSFSGGRTTDTQYF
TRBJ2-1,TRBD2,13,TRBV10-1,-,TGCGCCAGCAGTGAACTAGCGGTTCGGGGGCGGGTCTTC,CASSELAVRGRVF
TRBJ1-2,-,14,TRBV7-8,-,TGTGCCAGCAGCTTAGGGGACTTGGGGTATGGCTACACCTTC,CASSLGDLGYGYTF
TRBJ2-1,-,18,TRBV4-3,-,TGCGCCAGCAGCCAATTCCAGGAGGGAACCGAGCCCTACAATGAGCAGTTCTTC,CASSQFQEGTEPYNEQFF
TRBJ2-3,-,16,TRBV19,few,TGTGCCAGTAGTATGGGATTTACGGGGACACATGATACGCAGTATTTT,CASSMGFTGTHDTQYF
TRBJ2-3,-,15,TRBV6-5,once,TGTGCCAGCAGTTTAAAGGAGCCCGGCACAGATACGCAGTATTTT,CASSLKEPGTDTQYF
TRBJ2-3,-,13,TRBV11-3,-,TGTGCCAGCAGCCCGCCGAAAAGCCTCACGCAGTATTTT,CASSPPKSLTQYF
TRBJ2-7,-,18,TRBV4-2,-,TGTGCCAGCAGCCAAGATAGGAGAACGGCCCGCACCCTCTACGAGCAGTACTTC,CASSQDRRTARTLYEQYF